This T cell receptor (beta chain) was retrieved from a study of memory CD4+ T cells and cytomegalovirus serostatus (dated by TCRdb to the late 2010s). Turning to the overall study: The roughly 35 healthy Belgian adults in the cohort included 9 who were CMV seropositive and some 25 who were CMV seronegative. To replicate a published TCR-based CMV serostatus classifier, the researchers sequenced the CD4+ memory TCRbeta repertoires of a Belgian cohort whose cytomegalovirus serostatus was known.

The Quick-DNA Microprep Kit was used to extract genomic DNA from the sorted cells. Amplification of TCRbeta DNA was done with the immunoSEQ hsTCRbeta kit, following the protocol from the manufacturer. TCRbeta libraries were sequenced on an Illumina MiSeq instrument. Under the source paper's analysis protocol: Following removal of out-of-frame sequences, more than 2,000,000 distinct TCRbeta sequences were retained, with an average of about 70,000 per individual. Each individual was scored using the number of 160 or so previously reported CMV-associated TCRbeta sequences that the individual carried and the total number of productive distinct TCRbeta sequences. A beta-binomial model was reimplemented in Python, and scikit-learn random forests with default parameters were trained on data from the US cohort. Classifier performance on the Belgian cohort was reported as the median AUC with percentile confidence intervals calculated over 10,000 bootstrap iterations. Imported from immuneACCESS, the table was reduced by TCRdb to in-frame sequences with V and J called. These copies leave out some clones; in studies compared against another copy, an unresolved V gene accounts for under half, and the cause of the remainder is not known. V and J calls and clone size are as listed in that table; D and trimming were resolved from the DNA. Here the sample has 50,000 or so clones; around three quarters occur a single time. The leading ten clones occupy more than 1.5% of the sample.

Regarding this clone: There is no known antigen for this receptor. Per-base qualities were not stored, and no clone one base away is much larger.

Via the germline V gene, CDR1 is SNHLY and CDR2 FYNNEI. From the cysteine up to the phenylalanine, the CDR3 has a length of 16 residues. The only DNA kept is the CDR3, 48 bases in frame from the first base. Trimming leaves V shorter by 3 bases and J shorter by 2 bases, with the junction holding 2 bases beyond the gene matches. A FACSAria II was used to sort memory CD4+ T cells, defined as single viable CD3+CD4+CD8-CD45RO+ cells. CMV serostatus was determined with a Roche Elecsys assay detecting serum IgG against CMV pp150, pp28, p38 and p52. After thawing, total CD4+ T cells were enriched by positive selection with CD4 magnetic microbeads. The samples came from a separate study whose specific focus was interrogating the CD4+ T cell memory repertoire. Following standard operating procedures, peripheral blood mononuclear cells were isolated and cryopreserved, while serum was kept at -80 degrees C. The staining used CD3-PerCP (BW264/56), CD4-APC (RPA-T4), CD45RO-PE (UCHT1) and CD8-Pacific Orange (3B5) antibodies, and Sytox blue was used to exclude non-viable cells.

General study outcomes and caveats: CMV serostatus prediction reached a median bootstrapped AUC of roughly 0.95 with the original framework and just over 0.9 with a US-trained random forest. Among the 150 or so previously reported CMV-associated TCRbeta sequences, 67 showed up in the CD4+ memory repertoires, with each one found in between one and five individuals. On the Belgian cohort, the classifier based on the original framework reached a median bootstrapped AUC of roughly 0.94, with a 95% CI of 0.76-1.00. Only CD4+CD45RO+ memory cells were sequenced, unlike the original study, which covered naive and memory CD4+ and CD8+ populations. Results were interpreted as suggesting that the CMV-associated TCR signature is largely present in the CD4+ memory repertoire.

The sample consisted of memory CD4+ T cells from blood. Recombination linked TRBV2 to TRBJ2-1, with 12 bases in between that match TRBD2. The receptor comes from an adult in good health and CMV-seronegative. The DNA reads TGTGCCAGCAGTGACCTAGCGGGAGGGCCCTACAATGAGCAGTTCTTC. Its amino acids are CASSDLAGGPYNEQFF.